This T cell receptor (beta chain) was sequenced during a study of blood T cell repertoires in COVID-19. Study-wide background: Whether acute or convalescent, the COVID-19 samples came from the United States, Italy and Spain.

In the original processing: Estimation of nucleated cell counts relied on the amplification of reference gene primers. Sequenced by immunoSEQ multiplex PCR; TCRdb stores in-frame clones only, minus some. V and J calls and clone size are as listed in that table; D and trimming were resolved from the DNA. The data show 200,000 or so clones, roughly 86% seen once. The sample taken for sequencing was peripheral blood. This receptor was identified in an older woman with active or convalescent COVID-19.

The CDR3 coding sequence is TGTGCCACCAGTGCGCCCGGGACTACCACGCAGTATTTT. This sequence encodes CATSAPGTTTQYF. This chain joins TRBV24-1 and TRBJ2-3; 7 bases match TRBD2. CDR1 is KGHDR, CDR2 SFDVKD, per germline. Losses at the gene ends were 5 bases for V and 9 bases for J; bases not matched to a gene: 7. This CDR3 comprises 13 residues.